This T cell receptor beta chain was obtained from a study of blood T cells in healthy people across ages. For this clonotype: No antigen is known for it.

A second PCR, run for roughly 7 to 11 cycles, used a sample-barcoded 5' primer plus a J-beta primer mix. TCRdb reprocessed the 5' RACE reads with MiXCR, giving one entry per CDR3 protein. The repertoire consists of about 1.6 million distinct CDR3 sequences, with 30% to 35% occurring once and the leading ten covering around 11%. Germline V gene data show CDR1 as SQVTM and CDR2 as ANQGSEA. CDR3 length: 13 residues. Trimming removed 7 bases at V and 4 bases at J, with 16 bases between. Study-level results: Estimates of diversity drawn from one million T cells were considered underestimates. Donor CMV infection status was unknown, possibly confounding age-related changes in expanded clonotypes. Unsorted PBMCs blocked a conclusive comparison of naive and antigen-experienced cells.

The sequenced sample was blood. V and J are TRBV29-1 and TRBJ1-2; D may be TRBD1 (6 bases). The source of this sequence is a woman aged 25 to 39 in good health. The CDR3: CSARDTSSYGYTF. CDR3 coding DNA: TGCAGCGCGCGGGACACCTCCTCCTATGGCTACACCTTC.